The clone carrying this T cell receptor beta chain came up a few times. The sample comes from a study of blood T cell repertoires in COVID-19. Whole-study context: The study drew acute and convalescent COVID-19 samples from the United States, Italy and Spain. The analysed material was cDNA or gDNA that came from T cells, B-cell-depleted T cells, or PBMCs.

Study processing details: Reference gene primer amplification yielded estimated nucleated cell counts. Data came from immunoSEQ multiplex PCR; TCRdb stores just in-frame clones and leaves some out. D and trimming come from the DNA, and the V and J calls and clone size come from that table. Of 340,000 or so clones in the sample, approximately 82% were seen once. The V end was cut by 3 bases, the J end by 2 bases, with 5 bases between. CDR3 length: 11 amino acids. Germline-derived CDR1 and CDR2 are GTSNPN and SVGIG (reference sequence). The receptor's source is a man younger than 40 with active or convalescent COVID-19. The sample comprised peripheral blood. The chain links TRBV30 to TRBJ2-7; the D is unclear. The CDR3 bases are TGTGCCTGGAGCCTTACCTACGAGCAGTACTTC. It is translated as CAWSLTYEQYF.